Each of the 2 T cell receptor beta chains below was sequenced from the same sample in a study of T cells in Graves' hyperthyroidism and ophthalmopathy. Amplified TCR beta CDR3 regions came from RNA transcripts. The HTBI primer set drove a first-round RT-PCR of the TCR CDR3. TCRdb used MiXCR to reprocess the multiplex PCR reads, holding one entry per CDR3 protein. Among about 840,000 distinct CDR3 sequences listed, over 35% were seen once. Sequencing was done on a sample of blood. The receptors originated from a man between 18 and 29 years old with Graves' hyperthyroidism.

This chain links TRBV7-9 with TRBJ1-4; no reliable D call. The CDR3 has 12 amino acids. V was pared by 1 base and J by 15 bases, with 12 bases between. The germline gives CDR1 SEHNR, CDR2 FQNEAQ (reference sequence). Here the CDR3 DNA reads TGTGCCAGCAGCTTAGACGAGGACCAATTGTTTTTT. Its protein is CASSLDEDQLFF.

The CDR3 nucleotides are TGCGCCAGCAGCGCGTCCCATAGCTCTGGAAACACCATATATTTT. Residues: CASSASHSSGNTIYF. The rearrangement links TRBV5-1 to TRBJ1-3; no definite D call. Germline CDR1 SGHRS, CDR2 YFSETQ. V shed 4 bases and J shed 0 bases, with 11 bases lying between them. The length of the CDR3 is 15 residues.